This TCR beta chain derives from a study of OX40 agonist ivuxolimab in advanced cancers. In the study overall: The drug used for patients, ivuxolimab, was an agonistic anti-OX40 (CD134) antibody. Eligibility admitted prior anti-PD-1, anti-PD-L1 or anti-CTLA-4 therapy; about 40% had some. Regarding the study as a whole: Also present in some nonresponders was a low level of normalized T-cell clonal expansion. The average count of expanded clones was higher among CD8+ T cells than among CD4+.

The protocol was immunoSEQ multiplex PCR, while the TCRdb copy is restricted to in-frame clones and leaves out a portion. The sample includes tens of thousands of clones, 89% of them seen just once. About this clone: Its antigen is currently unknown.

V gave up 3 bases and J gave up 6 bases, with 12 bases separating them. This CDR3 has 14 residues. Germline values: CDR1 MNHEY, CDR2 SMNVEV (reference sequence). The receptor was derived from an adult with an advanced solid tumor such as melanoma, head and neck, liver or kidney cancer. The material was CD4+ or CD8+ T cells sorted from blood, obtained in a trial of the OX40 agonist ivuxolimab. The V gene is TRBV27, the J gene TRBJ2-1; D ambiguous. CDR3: CASSFSGTTNEQFF. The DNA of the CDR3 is TGTGCCAGCAGTTTTTCCGGCACTACCAATGAGCAGTTCTTC.